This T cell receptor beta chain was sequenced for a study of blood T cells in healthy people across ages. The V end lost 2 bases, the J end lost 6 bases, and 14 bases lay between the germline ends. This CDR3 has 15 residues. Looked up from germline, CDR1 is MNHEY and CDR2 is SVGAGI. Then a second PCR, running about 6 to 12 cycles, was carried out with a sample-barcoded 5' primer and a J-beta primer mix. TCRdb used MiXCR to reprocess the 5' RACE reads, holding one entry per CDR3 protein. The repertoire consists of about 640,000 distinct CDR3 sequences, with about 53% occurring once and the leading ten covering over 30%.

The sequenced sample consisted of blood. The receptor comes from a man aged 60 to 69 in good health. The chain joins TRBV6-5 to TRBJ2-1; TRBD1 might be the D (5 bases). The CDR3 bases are TGTGCCAGCAGTTACCAGAGACAGCCCTCCAATGAGCAGTTCTTC. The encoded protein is CASSYQRQPSNEQFF.